This T cell receptor beta chain stems from a study of vaccination and CD4 T cells after COVID-19. With regard to this clonotype: Its antigen is not identified.

The study sequenced cultured CD4+ T cell DNA using the Oncomine TCR Beta short-read assay. Genomic DNA extraction was carried out from cultured CD4+ T cells. TCRdb re-called the PCR reads through MiXCR, storing one row per CDR3 protein. Found here are more than 6,500 distinct CDR3 sequences, 30% to 45% of them singletons; the top ten hold around 26%. V lost 1 base to trimming and J lost 1 base, with 10 bases between them. The CDR3 is made up of 15 amino acids. CDR1 MNHNS and CDR2 SASEGT come from the germline V gene. Treatment here: approximately nine-day PBMC culture with coronavirus spike peptide pools or control peptides (ViraFEST assay). Samples of CD4+ T cells were obtained from the unexposed donor before the COVID-19 pandemic (2011-2018).

The sequencing sample was made of CD4+ T cells from blood, cultured in vitro. The receptor was derived from a human donor in good health. This chain uses TRBV6-1 with TRBJ1-2; D unresolved. DNA of the CDR3: TGTGCCAGCAGTGAAGTGGGAGGGATTAACTATGGCTACACCTTC. The encoded protein is CASSEVGGINYGYTF.